Listed here are 7 T cell receptor beta chains from one sample, sequenced in a study of blood T cell repertoires in COVID-19. Repertoires were generated with immunoSEQ multiplex PCR, while TCRdb's copy carries only in-frame clones and drops some. This sample has about 76,000 clones; around 87% occur once, and the top ten carry more than 10%. Material for sequencing was peripheral blood. The receptors come from a human donor in a cohort sampled during active COVID-19.

About this clone itself: No DNA is shown, since the ends of the CDR3 on it are uncertain; the CDR3 is the one TCRdb lists. The J gene is TRBJ2-1, the V gene TRBV21-1; the DNA was not used to check the table's D call, TRBD2. TRBV21-1 is shown as a pseudogene. 18 amino acids form the CDR3, both terminal residues included. The CDR3 spells CASSKGEVAGGSYNEQFF.

The CDR3 here is CASSNPGLGANVLTF. CDR3 bases: TGTGCCAGTAGTAATCCAGGACTTGGGGCCAACGTCCTGACTTTC. The gene calls are TRBV19 and TRBJ2-6, with TRBD2 as a possible D gene (5 bases). The germline V and J ends were trimmed by 4 bases and 3 bases, with 10 bases remaining between them. Germline loops: CDR1 LNHDA, CDR2 SQIVND (reference sequence). CDR3 size: 15 residues.

V and J are TRBV28 and TRBJ2-7; D gene uncertain. V was trimmed by 9 bases and J by 2 bases, leaving 8 bases between them. Germline V gene data show CDR1 as MDHEN and CDR2 as SYDVKM. The length of the CDR3 is 11 residues. The DNA of the CDR3 is TGTGCCAGTCGCGCTACCTACGAGCAGTACTTC. Translation: CASRATYEQYF.

The chain carries TRBV30 and TRBJ2-7; a possible D gene is TRBD2 (6 bases). This CDR3 region has 13 residues. V dropped 4 bases and J dropped 3 bases, with 13 bases sitting between them. Germline V gene data show CDR1 as GTSNPN and CDR2 as SVGIG (reference sequence). The CDR3 loop reads CAWTPGGFYEQYF. For the CDR3, the DNA is TGTGCCTGGACCCCCGGGGGTTTCTACGAGCAGTACTTC.

The V call is TRBV30, the J call TRBJ2-6, with 8 bases matching TRBD1. The CDR3 contains 17 residues. Germline values: CDR1 GTSNPN, CDR2 SVGIG (reference sequence). J was trimmed by 4 bases and V by 2 bases; bases with no gene match: 10. The CDR3: CAWSPRTGRRGANVLTF. As DNA, the CDR3 is TGTGCCTGGAGTCCCCGGACAGGGCGGAGAGGGGCCAACGTCCTGACTTTC.

CDR3 in amino acids: CATSDRGYGQPQHF. The CDR3 DNA reads as TGTGCCACCAGTGATAGGGGGTACGGTCAGCCCCAGCATTTT. V usage is TRBV24-1 and J usage is TRBJ1-5; maybe TRBD1 (6 bases). CDR3 length: 14 residues. V lost 3 bases to trimming and J lost 6 bases, with 11 bases between them. The germline V gene encodes CDR1 KGHDR and CDR2 SFDVKD.

The chain recombines TRBV5-1 with TRBJ2-7; 7 bases match TRBD2. V lost 0 bases to trimming and J lost 2 bases; unmatched junction nucleotides: 5. The CDR3 sequence is 15 residues long. In germline, CDR1 is SGHRS, CDR2 YFSETQ. In nucleotides, the CDR3 is TGCGCCAGCAGCTTGGGGCTAGCGGAGACCTACGAGCAGTACTTC. Protein sequence: CASSLGLAETYEQYF.